This T cell receptor (beta chain) was obtained from a study of T cell responses to AZD1222 COVID-19 vaccine. Study-wide findings and caveats: Dominant CD4 TCR responses targeted spike regions 160-218 and 743-854. Repertoire sampling occurred only after the peak T cell response.

Looked up from germline, CDR1 is SGHRS and CDR2 is YFSETQ. V was shortened by 0 bases and J by 5 bases, with 14 bases between the two germline ends. The CDR3 is made up of 15 amino acids. Profiling relied on immunoSEQ multiplex PCR, and the TCRdb table lists in-frame clones only, not all of them. The profile covers roughly 180,000 clones, with approximately 90% appearing a single time and under 2.5% taken by the ten largest. In regard to this clone: Its antigen is as yet unknown.

The sample here was peripheral blood, taken on day 0 of AZD1222 vaccination. The chain uses TRBV5-1 and TRBJ2-5; D possibly uses TRBD1 or TRBD2 (6 bases each). The clonotype was recovered from an adult in good health. This chain's CDR3 is CASSLEQGGRETQYF. The CDR3 bases are TGCGCCAGCAGCTTGGAACAAGGGGGGCGGGAGACCCAGTACTTC.